This TCR beta chain was captured in a study of cytomegalovirus exposure and HLA in healthy donors (dated by TCRdb to the late 2010s). Looking at the study overall: In an earlier analysis of around 540 of the donors, about 260 Gb of sequence data and 117 million unique TCR beta sequences from 150 million to 200 million T cells were reported. An early release covering some 640 HLA-typed donors comprised about 310 gigabases of sequencing data and around 80 million unique TCR sequences. Of the approximately 400 genotyped donors, roughly 85% fell in the genetic ancestry cluster associated with self-reported Caucasian donors. The aim of the study was to test whether cataloging public T cell receptors could identify signatures of past pathogen exposure. The study profiled the T cell repertoires of 500 to 800 subjects by immunosequencing and related them to cytomegalovirus serostatus. Besides the first cohort of hundreds of subjects, a separate validation cohort made up of 120 different subjects was used. High-throughput TCR immunosequencing, statistical association of individual TCRs with disease status, and machine learning were combined to predict cytomegalovirus infection status. A later analysis re-analyzed previously published TCR beta repertoires from 500 to 700 donors and added high-resolution HLA genotyping to study TCR occurrence patterns. The later analysis used no new phenotypic data to find candidate immune exposures, relying instead on TCR beta sequences and their occurrence across donors. An earlier analysis of 587 of the donors applied high-throughput TCR beta sequencing to assess whether each TCR beta V gene segment acted as functional or pseudogenic. Donor age, sex, ethnicity and CMV serostatus were compiled together with the repertoire data. In a later genetic analysis, genome-wide SNP genotypes for about three fifths of the 666 donors were used, and that subset was treated as a discovery cohort. All discovery cohort repertoires had been generated using a single sequencing platform. HLA typing included class I and class II loci at four-digit resolution. The number of donors typed differed by locus, with roughly 629-640 for A, B, C, DRB1 and DQB1, around 560 for DQA1, over 600 for DPA1, and 400 to 490 for DPB1. About 5 DR-DQ haplotypes were handled as single units for association and clustering, since linkage in the cohort was strong. Among 300 to 500 genotyped donors of the cohort, an average of about 220,000 unique TCR beta nucleotide sequences was sequenced per donor, of which roughly 18% were non-productive. Results the study describes overall, beyond this receptor: CMV serostatus was the only immune exposure information available for the cohort. A group of highly shared sequence variants was considered likely to be a technical artifact of the sequencing pipeline. When HLA alleles, especially DR and DQ, strongly co-occurred, TCR associations were difficult to assign to individual alleles. Some IMGT-functional V segments, including TRBV6-2 and TRBV6-3, could not be told apart with the 87-base-pair reads, so those segments were excluded. In a later analysis, the rate of TCR association differed among HLA loci, with DRB1 alleles having the most associated TCRs and HLA-C alleles having the fewest. The classifier was reported to diagnose cytomegalovirus status with high specificity and sensitivity in both the original cohort and the validation cohort. In an earlier analysis of 587 of the donors, most TCR beta V segments were observed in productive rearrangements about 87% or about 30% of the time, broadly matching IMGT annotations. In a later genetic analysis, fewer N-insertions in productive TCRs were reported among donors in an Asian-associated ancestry cluster than the 666-donor mean. Because HLA typing was unavailable for some donors at each locus, only the typed subset was used in association tests. In a later analysis, HLA-associated TCR beta chains showed more clonal expansion and lower generation probabilities than non-associated chains that were equally common. A few of the identified cytomegalovirus-associated TCR beta chains were confirmed in vitro to be specific for cytomegalovirus antigens. The authors suggested that the approach could potentially be extended to other disease states and immunological phenotypes. According to a later analysis, most CMV-associated TCR beta chains appeared to be HLA-restricted, and the HLA associations seemed to be driven largely by CMV exposure. V-gene and J-gene trimming of TCR beta chains was associated with a missense DCLRE1C variant in a later genetic analysis, and the association was replicated in an independent cohort. The presence/absence analyses assumed that sequencing depth was roughly uniform across donors, and that assumption may not be true. A further reported finding was that TCR beta sequences accurately predicted the HLA-A and HLA-B alleles for most subjects in the first cohort. Only TCR beta chains were sequenced in this cohort, and the absence of alpha or paired-chain data limited detectable features. Some 16 rarely observed V segments, including chromosome 9 orphons, were excluded from the earlier analysis of about 500 of the donors because counts were too low. Linkage disequilibrium might explain the correlated functional status among segregating V segments, but an unknown experimental factor could not be ruled out. Several of the top co-occurrence clusters appeared to be linked to parvovirus B19, influenza, CMV and Epstein-Barr virus, according to a later analysis. Across donors, most TCR sequences were observed very rarely, whereas some public TCRs were present in many individuals. A total of 164 TCR beta chains were listed by the study as associated with cytomegalovirus. In a later analysis, over 15,000 TCR beta sequences were associated with specific HLA alleles at a false discovery rate of 0.05.

Library preparation was by the immunoSEQ multiplex PCR assay. For the multiplex PCR, a mixture combining 60 forward primers for TCR Vbeta segments and 13 reverse primers for TCR Jbeta segments was used. The CDR3 region of rearranged TCR beta genes was amplified from genomic DNA with a multiplex PCR assay. Amplified TCR beta libraries were sequenced as 87-base-pair reads on the Illumina HiSeq System. Under the source paper's analysis protocol: In a later analysis, tens of millions of unique TCR beta chains were counted across the roughly 610 repertoires, and some 10 million of these chains were shared by at least two donors. Raw reads were error-corrected and collapsed into unique sequences by a nearest-neighbor algorithm in which closely related sequences were merged to remove PCR and sequencing errors. V, D and J gene segments were assigned by aligning CDR3 sequences to IMGT reference sequences. For a sequence to be retained, a match of at least six nucleotides to both a V gene segment and a J gene segment was required. Rearrangements were called productive when the CDR3 lacked stop codons and stayed in frame with V and J; all others were non-productive. CDR3 was defined according to IMGT convention as the region running from the second conserved V-encoded cysteine to the conserved J-encoded phenylalanine. In an earlier analysis of 500 to 650 of the donors, sequences lacking an unambiguous match to a single V gene segment were excluded. An earlier analysis of a few hundred of the donors called V segments functional above 56.7% productive rearrangements and segregating when the between-donor standard deviation exceeded 5%. To diagnose cytomegalovirus status from the catalog of TCR beta chain sequences, a statistical classification framework was built. V and J gene assignment, in a later analysis, came from comparing TCR nucleotide sequences with IMGT/GENE-DB human TR gene sequences. A later analysis assigned CDR3 sequences and most-parsimonious VDJ recombination scenarios with the TCRdist pipeline. A later analysis defined each TCR beta chain by its CDR3 amino acid sequence plus V-gene family, and excluded reads lacking a unique V-gene family. To address suspected cross-contamination and a sequencing artifact, a later analysis removed around 600 highly shared, low-generation-probability nucleotide sequences. For each public chain, a later analysis derived a clonal expansion index from normalized ranks of inferred template counts within each repertoire. Generation probabilities in a later analysis came from a VDJ recombination model fitted to out-of-frame rearrangements, and those results were checked against IGoR. In a later analysis, TCR-TCR, TCR-HLA and TCR-CMV co-occurrence was scored with hypergeometric tests, and a repertoire-size bias correction was applied to TCR pairs. False discovery rates were estimated in a later analysis by permuting HLA or CMV assignments 20 times. In a later analysis, co-occurring TCRs were grouped with DBSCAN, and TCRdist sequence similarity was added when clustering was performed within HLA-allele-positive subsets. Co-occurrence clustering excluded repertoires with fewer than 30,000 or more than 120,000 public chains, plus five with anomalous nucleotide sharing. The table comes from immuneACCESS by way of TCRdb, which keeps in-frame sequences with V and J called. Part of the clones is missing from these tables; in studies checked, under half for an unresolved V gene and the rest for unknown reasons. V and J calls and clone size are as listed in that table; D and trimming were resolved from the DNA. Within this sample are about 270,000 clones, with 72% of them counted one time only. The top ten clonotypes cover roughly 2.4% of the sample.

The cohort consisted of hundreds of healthy bone marrow donors. At the time of sampling, every cohort member was nominally healthy, though immune exposures that went unrecorded were likely present. The donor tested CMV seronegative and was one of the 352 seronegative cohort members. Each donor provided a peripheral blood sample, and peripheral blood mononuclear cells were used for TCR beta sequencing. The Qiagen DNeasy Blood Extraction Kit was used to extract genomic DNA from the blood cell samples. This clone appeared a few times. The antigen this receptor binds is unknown. The input lacks base qualities; no much larger clone sits a single base away. Per the germline V gene, MDHEN is the CDR1 and SYDVKM is the CDR2. Counted from cysteine to phenylalanine, this CDR3 has 16 amino acids. Here the CDR3 DNA is all that survives: 48 bases in frame from base 1. V ends up 6 bases short and J 6 bases short, with an unmatched junction base count of 14.

The chain uses TRBV28 and TRBJ1-1; 9 central bases correspond to TRBD1. The receptor comes from a female donor in good health and CMV-seronegative. The sequenced material came from PBMCs. This receptor carries the CDR3 CASSLASGQGVAEAFF. The bases are TGTGCCAGCAGCCTCGCCTCGGGACAGGGTGTCGCTGAAGCTTTCTTT. Where the CDR3 stops, the reference TRBV28 and TRBJ1-1 genes take over; the full variable domain is DVKVTQSSRYLVKRTGEKVFLECVQDMDHENMFWYRQDPGLGLRLIYFSYDVKMKEKGDIPEGYSVSREKKERFSLILESASTNQTSMYLCASSLASGQGVAEAFFGQGTRLTVV.